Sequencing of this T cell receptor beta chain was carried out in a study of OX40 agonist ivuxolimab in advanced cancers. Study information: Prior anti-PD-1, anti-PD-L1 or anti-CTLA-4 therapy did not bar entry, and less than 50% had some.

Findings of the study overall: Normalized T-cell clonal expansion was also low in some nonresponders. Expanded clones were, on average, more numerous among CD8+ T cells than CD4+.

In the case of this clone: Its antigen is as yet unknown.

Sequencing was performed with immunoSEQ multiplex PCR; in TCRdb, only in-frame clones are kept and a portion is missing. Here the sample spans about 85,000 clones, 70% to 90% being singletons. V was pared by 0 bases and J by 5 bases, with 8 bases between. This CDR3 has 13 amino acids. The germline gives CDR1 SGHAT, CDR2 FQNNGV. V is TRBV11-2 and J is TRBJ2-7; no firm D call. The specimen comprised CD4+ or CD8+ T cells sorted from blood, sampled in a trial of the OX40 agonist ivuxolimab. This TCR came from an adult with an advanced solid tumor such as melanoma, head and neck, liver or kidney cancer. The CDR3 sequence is CASSLDWANEQYF. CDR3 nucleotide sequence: TGTGCCAGCAGCTTAGACTGGGCAAACGAGCAGTACTTC.